The 9 T cell receptor beta chains in this list originate from one sample, sequenced in a study of CD8 T cells in Susac syndrome. Random-hexamer reverse transcription was applied to about 0.45 to 1 ug RNA. TCRdb recomputed calls from the immunoSEQ multiplex PCR reads with MiXCR, one row per CDR3 protein. The sample includes some 140,000 distinct CDR3 sequences, 95% of them seen just once. The specimen sequenced was CD8+ T cells from PBMCs. The receptor source for this set is a human donor with Susac syndrome.

J is TRBJ2-1 and V is TRBV29-1; no clear D. The CDR3 sequence is 17 residues long. Trimming left V 4 bases short and J 4 bases short, with 23 bases between. The germline CDR1 and CDR2 sequences are SQVTM and ANQGSEA. The CDR3 DNA reads TGCAGCGTTGTTTTTACGCTATTTGGGAAGTTTTACAATGAGCAGTTCTTC. Translation: CSVVFTLFGKFYNEQFF.

This chain joins TRBV27 and TRBJ2-4; D remains ambiguous. Per the germline V gene, CDR1 is MNHEY and CDR2 is SMNVEV (reference sequence). Trimming pared 8 bases from V and 0 bases from J, leaving 2 bases between. This CDR3 has 11 residues. The CDR3 region is CASLAKNIQYF. CDR3 in DNA: TGTGCCAGCCTAGCCAAAAACATTCAGTACTTC.

The V gene is TRBV4-1, the J gene TRBJ2-1; D is uncertain. The CDR3 has 15 amino acids. Germline V gives CDR1 MGHRA, CDR2 YSYEKL. V lost 4 bases, J lost 0 bases, and 10 bases lay in between. CDR3 bases: TGCGCCAGCAGCCCGGAGCGTAGCTCCTACAATGAGCAGTTCTTC. Translating it yields CASSPERSSYNEQFF.

This clonotype was counted once. The DNA for the CDR3 is TGCAGTGCTAGAGCCCCGGGACACCCGACCTACGAGCAGTACTTC. The encoded protein is CSARAPGHPTYEQYF. The chain uses TRBV20-1 and TRBJ2-7; maybe TRBD1 (6 bases). This CDR3 is 15 amino acids long. V was trimmed by 1 base and J by 2 bases, leaving 15 bases between them. The V gene's germline CDR1 is DFQATT and CDR2 SNEGSKA (reference sequence).

This chain connects TRBV12-3 or TRBV12-4 to TRBJ1-5; perhaps TRBD1 as D (6 bases). This CDR3 contains 17 residues. V was pared by 5 bases and J by 2 bases, with 19 bases between. The CDR3 protein is CASSGPGRPGGNQPQHF. The DNA for the CDR3 is TGTGCCAGCAGTGGACCGGGACGCCCAGGGGGCAATCAGCCCCAGCATTTT.

The CDR3 loop is CSVDDLRRGREDEQFF. For the CDR3, the DNA is TGCAGCGTCGACGACCTGAGACGCGGGAGGGAGGATGAGCAGTTCTTC. V gene TRBV29-1 combines with J gene TRBJ2-1, with TRBD2 matching 9 bases. V dropped 6 bases and J dropped 8; count of bases not matched to a gene: 17. CDR3 length: 16 residues. CDR1 is SQVTM, CDR2 ANQGSEA, per germline.

V and J are TRBV12-3 or TRBV12-4 and TRBJ2-1; D not certain. The CDR3 runs 15 residues. The germline V and J ends were trimmed by 3 bases and 0 bases, with 9 bases remaining between them. In nucleotides, the CDR3 is TGTGCCAGCAGTTTCGGGCAGAGCTCCTACAATGAGCAGTTCTTC. Encoded protein: CASSFGQSSYNEQFF.

This chain connects TRBV28 to TRBJ2-5; 11 positions agree with TRBD1. The CDR3 consists of 15 residues. In germline, CDR1 is MDHEN, CDR2 SYDVKM. The J segment lost 5 bases and the V segment lost 6 bases, leaving 8 bases of the junction unmatched. CDR3 protein: CASRFGQGAQETQYF. DNA for the CDR3: TGTGCCAGCAGGTTCGGACAGGGGGCGCAGGAGACCCAGTACTTC.

This clonotype was observed a single time. V usage is TRBV27 and J usage is TRBJ1-5, with D perhaps matching TRBD1 (6 bases). Germline-derived CDR1 and CDR2 are MNHEY and SMNVEV (reference sequence). The CDR3 extends over 16 amino acids. V dropped 6 bases and J dropped 1 base, with 16 bases sitting between them. The CDR3: CASSLRGAGSNQPQHF. The CDR3 DNA reads TGTGCCAGCAGCCTCCGGGGGGCAGGGAGCAATCAGCCCCAGCATTTT.